The next 26 T cell receptor beta chains were all read from a single sample in a study of regulatory T cells in long-lasting Graves disease. iRepertoire HTBI primers and Arm-PCR of CDR3 regions built TCR beta libraries. TCRdb passed the multiplex PCR reads through MiXCR, listing each CDR3 protein once. The repertoire holds approximately 390,000 distinct CDR3 sequences, with 15% to 20% as singletons. Time point defined: newly diagnosed GD, antithyroid drugs for less than 3 months. From PBMCs, RNA was extracted and then used to make the TCR library. The data also belong to a second study, concerning T cells in Graves' hyperthyroidism and ophthalmopathy.

Sample: peripheral blood mononuclear cells (PBMCs), taken at new diagnosis, from a patient treated with antithyroid drugs. All receptors come from a woman aged 18 to 35 with Graves disease.

About this clonotype itself: With a much larger clone just one base away, this may be a read error. The V gene is TRBV6-1, the J gene TRBJ2-7; 7 nucleotides line up with TRBD1. Losses at the gene ends were 11 bases for V and 7 bases for J; bases not matched to a gene: 14. CDR1 MNHNS and CDR2 SASEGT come from the germline V gene. The CDR3 extends over 13 amino acids. In DNA, the CDR3 is TGTGCCGGCAAAGAGGGGGCCGATCGGGAGCAGTACTTC. It encodes CAGKEGADREQYF.

In its sample, this clonotype was seen once. The gene calls are TRBV4-2 and TRBJ1-2; D call uncertain. This CDR3 has 15 residues. Germline-derived CDR1 and CDR2 are LGHNA and YNFKEQ. The V end was cut by 1 base, the J end by 2 bases, with 11 bases between. CDR3 in DNA: TGTGCCAGCAGCCAAGTCCTAGGCTGGAACTATGGCTACACCTTC. It encodes CASSQVLGWNYGYTF.

This clonotype was recorded a few times. The chain carries TRBV6-1 and TRBJ1-5; 7 bases are shared with TRBD1. This CDR3 comprises 16 residues. J lost 0 bases, V lost 8 bases, and 10 bases had no gene match. The germline gives CDR1 MNHNS, CDR2 SASEGT. The CDR3, as DNA: TGTGCCAGCCTAACAGGGGCCGCGAGTAGCAATCAGCCCCAGCATTTT. Amino acids: CASLTGAASSNQPQHF.

This clonotype was seen ten or more times. J is TRBJ1-5 and V is TRBV30; the D is unclear. The CDR3 has 15 residues. CDR1 and CDR2 (germline): GTSNPN, SVGIG (reference sequence). With 2 bases removed from V and 0 bases from J, the gap between germline ends came to 11 bases. The CDR3: CAWSPSFHSNQPQHF. The CDR3 DNA reads TGTGCCTGGAGTCCCTCATTCCATAGCAATCAGCCCCAGCATTTT. Filled out from reference TRBV30 and TRBJ1-5, the complete variable domain reads SQTIHQWPATLVQPVGSPLSLECTVEGTSNPNLYWYRQAAGRGLQLLFYSVGIGQISSEVPQNLSASRPQDRQFILSSKKLLLSDSGFYLCAWSPSFHSNQPQHFGDGTRLSIL.

This clonotype was seen repeatedly, ten times or more. The gene calls are TRBV3-1 and TRBJ1-2, with D perhaps TRBD1 (5 bases). The germline CDR1 and CDR2 sequences are LGHDT and YNNKEL (reference sequence). V was clipped by 0 bases and J by 5 bases, with 16 bases between them. There are 16 residues in the CDR3. CDR3 region: CASSQDQWGGGYGYTF. DNA of the CDR3: TGTGCCAGCAGCCAAGATCAGTGGGGTGGGGGATATGGCTACACCTTC.

This clonotype was detected ten times or more. The chain is built from TRBV18 and TRBJ1-1, with 11 positions matching TRBD1. CDR3 size: 17 residues. Germline V CDR1 and CDR2: KGHSH, LQKENI. The junction had 5 bases not matched to a gene; V was cut back by 1 base and J by 1 base. The CDR3 here is CASSPRGTGGTNTEAFF. The CDR3 coding sequence is TGTGCCAGCTCACCACGGGGGACAGGGGGAACGAACACTGAAGCTTTCTTT.

The V gene is TRBV5-5, the J gene TRBJ1-5, with 8 bases aligning to TRBD1. Germline lookup yields CDR1 SGHKS and CDR2 YYEKEE (reference sequence). There are 15 residues in the CDR3. V gave up 5 bases and J gave up 7 bases; unmatched junction bases: 11. The CDR3 loop reads CASRSGTGFPQPQHF. The DNA of the CDR3 is TGTGCCAGCAGATCCGGGACAGGCTTTCCCCAGCCCCAGCATTTT.

There are a few counts of this clonotype. J is TRBJ1-1 and V is TRBV10-3; TRBD1 matches at 7 bases. The CDR3 sequence is 17 residues long. Germline V lookup: CDR1 ENHRY, CDR2 SYGVKD. V shed 2 bases and J 4 bases; nucleotides not matched to a gene: 13. The CDR3 bases are TGTGCCATCAGTGAGGGACTACACAGGGGACTCGGCACTGAAGCTTTCTTT. Translating gives CAISEGLHRGLGTEAFF.

This clonotype turned up a few times. The chain joins TRBV6-1 to TRBJ2-6; 9 bases align to TRBD1. V dropped 8 bases and J dropped 0; count of bases not matched to a gene: 5. CDR3 length equals 16 residues. CDR1 is MNHNS and CDR2 is SASEGT in the germline V gene. The chain's CDR3 is CASGDRGGSGANVLTF. DNA for the CDR3: TGTGCCAGCGGAGACAGGGGGGGCTCTGGGGCCAACGTCCTGACTTTC.

This clonotype was seen repeatedly, ten times or more. The chain couples TRBV6-1 to TRBJ2-7; unclear D gene. The CDR3 contains 15 residues. The V gene's germline CDR1 is MNHNS and CDR2 SASEGT. Trimming removed 6 bases from V and 2 bases from J, with 17 bases in between. The CDR3 is CASSGKIHSAYEQYF. Written as DNA, the CDR3 is TGTGCCAGCAGCGGCAAGATCCACAGTGCCTACGAGCAGTACTTC.

Ten or more counts support this clonotype. J is TRBJ2-7 and V is TRBV18; no firm D call. Germline assignment: CDR1 KGHSH and CDR2 LQKENI. Between the trimmed V and J ends, which lost 3 bases and 3 bases, there was a span of 15 bases. CDR3 length: 15 residues. Here the CDR3 reads CASSPGLKNGYEQYF. As DNA, the CDR3 is TGTGCCAGCTCACCCGGTCTAAAAAACGGCTACGAGCAGTACTTC.

The rearrangement links TRBV19 to TRBJ2-2; D gene ambiguous. CDR1 and CDR2 from the germline V gene are LNHDA and SQIVND (reference sequence). Trimming took 7 bases from V and 3 from J, leaving 6 bases between them. The CDR3 is made up of 12 amino acids. The CDR3 here is CASNTDTGELFF. CDR3 DNA: TGTGCCAGTAACACGGACACCGGGGAGCTGTTTTTT.

This clonotype showed up many times. The CDR3: CSASRGDREIDEQYF. CDR3 DNA sequence: TGCAGTGCTAGCCGGGGAGACAGGGAAATCGACGAGCAGTACTTC. This rearrangement joins TRBV20-1 to TRBJ2-7; 7 bases line up with TRBD1. V gave up 3 bases and J gave up 5 bases; unmatched junction bases: 13. Germline values: CDR1 DFQATT, CDR2 SNEGSKA (reference sequence). This CDR3 region has 15 residues.

Many counts were recorded for this clonotype. The chain combines TRBV11-2 with TRBJ2-1; 7 bases map to TRBD2. Germline assignment: CDR1 SGHAT and CDR2 FQNNGV. The CDR3 is made up of 16 amino acids. Trimming took 2 bases from V and 4 from J; bases not matched to a gene: 8. CDR3 loop: CASSLTAGETYNEQFF. Here the CDR3 DNA reads TGTGCCAGCAGCTTAACCGCGGGGGAAACATACAATGAGCAGTTCTTC.

The V and J genes are TRBV19 and TRBJ2-5, with unresolved D. Trimming cost V 5 bases and J 5 bases, with 12 bases left between them. The CDR3 runs 13 residues. Germline V CDR1 and CDR2: LNHDA, SQIVND (reference sequence). The CDR3 sequence is CASSFRPGETQYF. CDR3 coding DNA: TGTGCCAGTAGTTTCCGACCTGGTGAGACCCAGTACTTC. The variable domain in full, with the rest retrieved from reference TRBV19 and TRBJ2-5, is DGGITQSPKYLFRKEGQNVTLSCEQNLNHDAMYWYRQDPGQGLRLIYYSQIVNDFQKGDIAEGYSVSREKKESFPLTVTSAQKNPTAFYLCASSFRPGETQYFGPGTRLLVL.

This clonotype was observed at least ten times. The chain carries TRBV5-5 and TRBJ2-1, with TRBD2 matching 10 bases. The CDR3 runs 15 residues. CDR1 is SGHKS and CDR2 is YYEKEE in the germline V gene (reference sequence). V lost 2 bases to trimming and J lost 9 bases; unmatched junction nucleotides: 8. This CDR3 reads CASSFGLAVRSEQFF. CDR3 in DNA: TGTGCCAGCAGCTTTGGACTAGCGGTACGCAGTGAGCAGTTCTTC.

This clonotype has a count of ten or more. The chain recombines TRBV5-1 with TRBJ2-1, with 8 nucleotides matching TRBD2. V gave up 0 bases and J gave up 5 bases; unmatched junction bases: 7. Germline assignment: CDR1 SGHRS and CDR2 YFSETQ. The CDR3 runs to 16 residues. Here the CDR3 DNA reads TGCGCCAGCAGCTTGGGCCCCAGCGGGGGCCACAATGAGCAGTTCTTC. It yields the protein CASSLGPSGGHNEQFF. The whole variable domain, remainder taken from reference TRBV5-1 and TRBJ2-1, is KAGVTQTPRYLIKTRGQQVTLSCSPISGHRSVSWYQQTPGQGLQFLFEYFSETQRNKGNFPGRFSGRQFSNSRSEMNVSTLELGDSALYLCASSLGPSGGHNEQFFGPGTRLTVL.

Many counts were recorded for this clonotype. The rearrangement joins TRBV6-1 to TRBJ2-1; 12 bases line up with TRBD2. Trimming at V came to 6 bases and at J to 8 bases, leaving 8 bases not matched to a gene. The length of the CDR3 is 15 residues. In germline, CDR1 is MNHNS, CDR2 SASEGT. The CDR3 DNA reads as TGTGCCAGCAGGGCTAGCGGGAGGGCCTTCGATGAGCAGTTCTTC. Translating it yields CASRASGRAFDEQFF.

This clonotype has a handful of counts. The chain recombines TRBV9 with TRBJ1-4, with 7 bases identical to TRBD1. V lost 3 bases to trimming and J lost 7 bases; unmatched junction nucleotides: 12. From germline, CDR1 is SGDLS and CDR2 YYNGEE. The CDR3 has 16 amino acids. CDR3 sequence: CASSAVTGAEGEKLFF. CDR3 coding DNA: TGTGCCAGCAGCGCTGTAACAGGGGCCGAGGGTGAAAAACTGTTTTTT.

The J gene is TRBJ2-2, the V gene TRBV15; the match to TRBD2 covers 11 bases. CDR1 and CDR2 from the germline V gene are LNHNV and YYDKDF (reference sequence). The CDR3 spans 17 residues. V dropped 0 bases and J dropped 6; count of bases not matched to a gene: 6. CDR3 amino acids: CATSRDPLAGGPGELFF. In DNA, the CDR3 is TGTGCCACCAGCAGAGATCCGCTAGCGGGGGGTCCCGGGGAGCTGTTTTTT.

This clonotype occurred many times. The rearrangement joins TRBV5-1 to TRBJ2-7, with a possible D match to TRBD2 (7 bases). The germline V and J ends were trimmed by 4 bases and 5 bases, with 22 bases remaining between them. From germline, CDR1 is SGHRS and CDR2 YFSETQ. This CDR3 spans 16 amino acids. The CDR3 here is CASSPGLRGAWDEQYF. The CDR3 coding sequence is TGCGCCAGCAGCCCCGGGCTTCGGGGGGCTTGGGACGAGCAGTACTTC.

Comments on this clonotype: A far larger clone is just one base off, so this is likely a read error. The chain is built from TRBV3-1 and TRBJ2-1, with TRBD2 identical over 8 bases. The J call may be mistaken, given a closer DNA end match to TRBJ2-5. Germline V CDR1 and CDR2: LGHDT, YNNKEL (reference sequence). The CDR3 spans 15 residues. The CDR3 loop reads CASSHRAGVSETQYF. Written as DNA, the CDR3 is TGTGCCAGCAGCCACCGAGCGGGAGTGTCGGAGACCCAGTACTTC.

This clonotype was seen a handful of times. V is TRBV20-1 and J is TRBJ1-4; tentative D call: TRBD1 (5 bases). The CDR3 extends over 15 amino acids. With 3 bases removed from V and 7 bases from J, the gap between germline ends came to 18 bases. CDR1 is DFQATT and CDR2 is SNEGSKA in the germline V gene (reference sequence). CDR3 protein: CSASLRAGRGEKLFF. In DNA, the CDR3 is TGCAGTGCTAGCCTCAGGGCGGGAAGAGGTGAAAAACTGTTTTTT.

The J gene is TRBJ2-7, the V gene TRBV25-1; 13 positions agree with TRBD2. Trimming took 0 bases from V and 4 from J; bases not matched to a gene: 3. CDR3 length: 16 amino acids. The germline V gene has CDR1 MGHDK and CDR2 SYGVNS. In DNA form, the CDR3 reads TGTGCCAGCAGTGAATATGGACTAGCGGGAGCTTACGAGCAGTACTTC. It codes for CASSEYGLAGAYEQYF.

This clonotype came up a few times. This rearrangement joins TRBV6-1 to TRBJ1-6, with 9 bases identical to TRBD1. Germline CDR1 MNHNS, CDR2 SASEGT. The J segment lost 6 bases and the V segment lost 6 bases, leaving 6 bases of the junction unmatched. This CDR3 spans 15 amino acids. The CDR3 sequence: CASSPPTGGNSPLHF. CDR3 bases: TGTGCCAGCAGCCCCCCGACAGGGGGTAATTCACCCCTCCACTTT.

The rearrangement joins TRBV20-1 to TRBJ1-2; no reliable D call. The V end lost 2 bases, the J end lost 7 bases, and 23 bases lay between the germline ends. Germline CDR1 is DFQATT and CDR2 is SNEGSKA (reference sequence). The CDR3 loop spans 16 amino acids. CDR3 region: CSARSEGRGNSGGYTF. The CDR3 DNA sequence: TGCAGTGCTAGATCCGAGGGCCGAGGGAACAGTGGTGGCTACACCTTC.